This is a list of T cell receptor beta chains from one sample in a study of T cells in Graves' hyperthyroidism and ophthalmopathy. TCRdb called the multiplex PCR reads again in MiXCR, with one record for every CDR3 protein. The data hold around 280,000 distinct CDR3 sequences, with about an eighth observed a single time. The specimen was blood. The receptors come from a woman aged 25 to 45 with Graves' hyperthyroidism that later progressed to Graves' ophthalmopathy. Both conserved end residues are part of each CDR3. Rows may omit the clone size; those that give it use once, few, many or a size class.

j_call: TRBJ1-1; clone_size: many; v_call: TRBV20-1; cdr3_aa: CSARGLTNTEAFF
j_call: TRBJ2-3; clone_size: many; v_call: TRBV18; cdr3_aa: CASSPPTSSGDTQYF
j_call: TRBJ1-2; clone_size: -; v_call: TRBV25-1; cdr3_aa: CASSVRTETNYYGYTF
j_call: TRBJ1-1; clone_size: few; v_call: TRBV28; cdr3_aa: CASSDRENTEAFF
j_call: TRBJ2-1; clone_size: few; v_call: TRBV12-5; cdr3_aa: CASGDINEQFF
j_call: TRBJ1-5; clone_size: many; v_call: TRBV7-2; cdr3_aa: CASTLSTVDRYQPQHF
j_call: TRBJ1-2; clone_size: many; v_call: TRBV2; cdr3_aa: CASLEDGYGYTF
j_call: TRBJ2-7; clone_size: few; v_call: TRBV15; cdr3_aa: CATSEGTSVSYEQYF
j_call: TRBJ2-7; clone_size: many; v_call: TRBV27; cdr3_aa: CASSPALGRYEQYF
j_call: TRBJ2-5; clone_size: many; v_call: TRBV25-1; cdr3_aa: CASSEGRLAIQETQYF
j_call: TRBJ2-3; clone_size: many; v_call: TRBV7-9; cdr3_aa: CASSFSGPSTDTQYF
j_call: TRBJ2-7; clone_size: many; v_call: TRBV6-2/TRBV6-3; cdr3_aa: CASSRNSYEQYF
j_call: TRBJ2-3; clone_size: -; v_call: TRBV2; cdr3_aa: CASRRVTDTDTQYF
j_call: TRBJ2-2; clone_size: many; v_call: TRBV18; cdr3_aa: CASSRGGLFSTGELFF
j_call: TRBJ2-7; clone_size: many; v_call: TRBV5-1; cdr3_aa: CASSHSDSPYEQYF
j_call: TRBJ1-2; clone_size: -; v_call: TRBV10-3; cdr3_aa: CAISEDAGYGYTF
j_call: TRBJ1-1; clone_size: many; v_call: TRBV28; cdr3_aa: CASSWDSAMNTEAFF
j_call: TRBJ2-7; clone_size: many; v_call: TRBV7-2; cdr3_aa: CASSSDRYYEQYF
j_call: TRBJ2-2; clone_size: many; v_call: TRBV28; cdr3_aa: CASSTRTILTGELFF
j_call: TRBJ2-1; clone_size: many; v_call: TRBV7-2; cdr3_aa: CASSHPKPGEQFF
j_call: TRBJ1-5; clone_size: many; v_call: TRBV6-1; cdr3_aa: CATMMAGYSNQPQHF
j_call: TRBJ1-3; clone_size: few; v_call: TRBV10-3; cdr3_aa: CAGANSGSGNTIYF